The clone carrying this T cell receptor (beta chain) has a count of ten or more. Its target is not known. The source of the sample is a study of early T cells in non-severe SARS-CoV-2 infection. As for the study in general: Whole-blood bulk RNA, unsorted, was sequenced, and chains were unpaired. Study-wide points: Matches to VDJdb favored anti-spike CD8 responses and missed private and CD4 specificities.

Each cDNA molecule carried a unique molecular identifier. In TCRdb, the 5' RACE reads were re-called with MiXCR into one record per CDR3 protein. The sample shows about 83,000 distinct CDR3 sequences, over 9.5% of them seen only once. V was clipped by 3 bases and J by 0 bases, with 9 bases between them. The CDR3 loop spans 14 amino acids. CDR1 and CDR2 from the germline V gene are DFQATT and SNEGSKA (reference sequence). This receptor was obtained from an adult who was a healthcare worker with PCR-confirmed SARS-CoV-2 infection or an uninfected control (not recorded which). The rearrangement joins TRBV20-1 to TRBJ2-1; D is unresolved. This material consisted of whole blood, taken at baseline. CDR3 loop: CSASLGSSYNEQFF. The CDR3 DNA reads TGCAGTGCTAGCCTGGGAAGCTCCTACAATGAGCAGTTCTTC.